Listed below are T cell receptor beta chains from one sample, sequenced in a study of beta chain features in type 1 diabetes. Libraries were prepared by immunoSEQ multiplex PCR; TCRdb keeps only in-frame clonotypes and omits some of them. Found here are about 650,000 clones, roughly an eighth of them singletons; the top ten hold roughly 0.11%. Sequencing was performed on naive CD4+ T cells from blood. Receptors were obtained from a man younger than 40 with type 1 diabetes. The CDR3 runs from the conserved cysteine through the conserved F or W. The order of the fields is V gene, clone size, D gene, J gene, CDR3 DNA, CDR3 protein. A D gene is named only where the DNA matches it firmly. Clone size is given for some rows only: seen once, a few or many times, or a class if the clone is expanded.

v_call: TRBV7-2; clone_size: NA; d_call: TRBD2; j_call: TRBJ2-3; cdr3_nt: TGTGCCAGCAGCTTAGGAAGCGGGGGAAGCACAGATACGCAGTATTTT; cdr3_aa: CASSLGSGGSTDTQYF
v_call: TRBV7-3; clone_size: few; d_call: NA; j_call: TRBJ2-2; cdr3_nt: TGTGCCAGCAGCGTCTACAGGGACACCGGGGAGCTGTTTTTT; cdr3_aa: CASSVYRDTGELFF
v_call: TRBV2; clone_size: few; d_call: TRBD1; j_call: TRBJ2-5; cdr3_nt: TGTGCCAGCAGTGGACAGGGACGCGAGACCCAGTACTTC; cdr3_aa: CASSGQGRETQYF
v_call: TRBV7-2; clone_size: NA; d_call: TRBD1; j_call: TRBJ2-3; cdr3_nt: TGTGCCAGCAGCCCTCAAGCCGGGACAGGGGAAGCAGATACGCAGTATTTT; cdr3_aa: CASSPQAGTGEADTQYF
v_call: TRBV5-6; clone_size: NA; d_call: NA; j_call: TRBJ1-3; cdr3_nt: TGTGCCAGCAGCAAAGGACCTCTTTGGGGAAACACCATATATTTT; cdr3_aa: CASSKGPLWGNTIYF
v_call: TRBV7-6; clone_size: few; d_call: TRBD1; j_call: TRBJ1-1; cdr3_nt: TGTGCCAGCAGCCCAAGGACAGGGGTTGGGGGCACTGAAGCTTTCTTT; cdr3_aa: CASSPRTGVGGTEAFF
v_call: TRBV7-2; clone_size: few; d_call: NA; j_call: TRBJ1-5; cdr3_nt: TGTGCCAGCAGCCCTTGGACCGACTTCAATCAGCCCCAGCATTTT; cdr3_aa: CASSPWTDFNQPQHF
v_call: TRBV13; clone_size: NA; d_call: TRBD1; j_call: TRBJ2-7; cdr3_nt: TGTGCCAGCAGCTTAGGAGGGGTATTTAGGACAGGGGGCGCCGACGAGCAGTACTTC; cdr3_aa: CASSLGGVFRTGGADEQYF
v_call: TRBV9; clone_size: NA; d_call: NA; j_call: TRBJ1-6; cdr3_nt: TGTGCCAGCAGCGTAAAGGCGGGAACCCTGGGCAATTCACCCCTCCACTTT; cdr3_aa: CASSVKAGTLGNSPLHF
v_call: TRBV29-1; clone_size: NA; d_call: TRBD1; j_call: TRBJ1-1; cdr3_nt: TGCAGCGTTGCGGGACAGATGAACACTGAAGCTTTCTTT; cdr3_aa: CSVAGQMNTEAFF
v_call: TRBV29-1; clone_size: few; d_call: TRBD2; j_call: TRBJ2-3; cdr3_nt: TGCAGCGGGGAGACTAGCGGGGGGGCCCCAGATACGCAGTATTTT; cdr3_aa: CSGETSGGAPDTQYF
v_call: TRBV5-4; clone_size: few; d_call: NA; j_call: TRBJ2-3; cdr3_nt: TGTGCCAGCAGCTTGCAGTTCGGTACGCAGTATTTT; cdr3_aa: CASSLQFGTQYF
v_call: TRBV12-5; clone_size: NA; d_call: NA; j_call: TRBJ2-3; cdr3_nt: TGTGCTAGTGGTGGGGGAGCCACAGATACGCAGTATTTT; cdr3_aa: CASGGGATDTQYF
v_call: TRBV7-2; clone_size: NA; d_call: NA; j_call: TRBJ2-4; cdr3_nt: TGTGCCAGCAGCTTAGTTTGGTCCGAAGCCAAAAACATTCAGTACTTC; cdr3_aa: CASSLVWSEAKNIQYF
v_call: TRBV29-1; clone_size: NA; d_call: NA; j_call: TRBJ1-4; cdr3_nt: TGCAGCGGAGGGTTAAATGAAAAACTGTTTTTT; cdr3_aa: CSGGLNEKLFF
v_call: TRBV7-8; clone_size: NA; d_call: NA; j_call: TRBJ2-1; cdr3_nt: TGTGCCAGCAGCTCTCTGAGCGCTTACAATGAGCAGTTCTTC; cdr3_aa: CASSSLSAYNEQFF
v_call: TRBV6-6; clone_size: NA; d_call: NA; j_call: TRBJ1-5; cdr3_nt: TGTGCCAGCAGTTACGGCGGTTCCAATCAGCCCCAGCATTTT; cdr3_aa: CASSYGGSNQPQHF
v_call: TRBV7-6; clone_size: few; d_call: NA; j_call: TRBJ2-2; cdr3_nt: TGTGCCAGCAGCTTAGGACTGGCTAACACCGGGGAGCTGTTTTTT; cdr3_aa: CASSLGLANTGELFF
v_call: TRBV7-9; clone_size: NA; d_call: TRBD1; j_call: TRBJ1-1; cdr3_nt: TGTGCCAGTCTCGGGACAGGGCCGAACACTGAAGCTTTCTTT; cdr3_aa: CASLGTGPNTEAFF
v_call: TRBV6-4; clone_size: NA; d_call: NA; j_call: TRBJ2-3; cdr3_nt: TGTGCCAGCAGTGACACCCCTGCGGGCACAGATACGCAGTATTTT; cdr3_aa: CASSDTPAGTDTQYF
v_call: TRBV18; clone_size: few; d_call: NA; j_call: TRBJ1-1; cdr3_nt: TGTGCCAGCTCACCAGCGATAATGAACACTGAAGCTTTCTTT; cdr3_aa: CASSPAIMNTEAFF
v_call: TRBV9; clone_size: NA; d_call: NA; j_call: TRBJ1-3; cdr3_nt: TGTGCCAGCAGCCCCCGGACAGTTAGCTCTGGAAACACCATATATTTT; cdr3_aa: CASSPRTVSSGNTIYF
v_call: TRBV13; clone_size: few; d_call: TRBD2; j_call: TRBJ2-2; cdr3_nt: TGTGCCAGCAGCTTAAGCGGGGGAGGCACCGGGGAGCTGTTTTTT; cdr3_aa: CASSLSGGGTGELFF
v_call: TRBV9; clone_size: NA; d_call: TRBD2; j_call: TRBJ2-3; cdr3_nt: TGTGCCAGCAGCGTAGCCCAGCGGGGGGGAACAGATACGCAGTATTTT; cdr3_aa: CASSVAQRGGTDTQYF
v_call: TRBV4-3; clone_size: few; d_call: NA; j_call: TRBJ2-7; cdr3_nt: TGCGCCAGCAGCCAAGTGAGTGGCCAGGGTTTCTACGAGCAGTACTTC; cdr3_aa: CASSQVSGQGFYEQYF
v_call: TRBV13; clone_size: NA; d_call: NA; j_call: TRBJ2-4; cdr3_nt: TGTGCCAGCCGCAGGGTGGACAAAAACATTCAGTACTTC; cdr3_aa: CASRRVDKNIQYF
v_call: TRBV14; clone_size: few; d_call: NA; j_call: TRBJ2-3; cdr3_nt: TGTGCCAGCAGCCAAGATCTTCTGGACCATACGCAGTATTTT; cdr3_aa: CASSQDLLDHTQYF
v_call: TRBV30; clone_size: few; d_call: NA; j_call: TRBJ2-3; cdr3_nt: TGTGCCTGGCAGGAGGGGGGCGATACGCAGTATTTT; cdr3_aa: CAWQEGGDTQYF
v_call: TRBV5-1; clone_size: NA; d_call: NA; j_call: TRBJ2-1; cdr3_nt: TGCGCCAGCAGCTTGGTTCCCGCAGGAGTCAACAATGAGCAGTTCTTC; cdr3_aa: CASSLVPAGVNNEQFF
v_call: TRBV9; clone_size: few; d_call: NA; j_call: TRBJ2-1; cdr3_nt: TGTGCCAGCAGCGCAGACGGACGGGGTTACAATGAGCAGTTCTTC; cdr3_aa: CASSADGRGYNEQFF
v_call: TRBV6-5; clone_size: NA; d_call: NA; j_call: TRBJ2-7; cdr3_nt: TGTGCCAGCAGCGGTACAGGCTCCCACGAGCAGTACTTC; cdr3_aa: CASSGTGSHEQYF
v_call: TRBV9; clone_size: NA; d_call: TRBD1; j_call: TRBJ1-2; cdr3_nt: TGTGCCAGCAGCCCGAACCGGGGACAGGCACCTGGCTACACCTTC; cdr3_aa: CASSPNRGQAPGYTF
v_call: TRBV4-3; clone_size: NA; d_call: NA; j_call: TRBJ1-2; cdr3_nt: TGCGCCAGCAGCCAAGAATTCGCAGTTTTTGGCTACACCTTC; cdr3_aa: CASSQEFAVFGYTF
v_call: TRBV4-3; clone_size: few; d_call: NA; j_call: TRBJ1-1; cdr3_nt: TGCGCCAGCAGCCAAGAGGTCGGCAGGGTGAACACTGAAGCTTTCTTT; cdr3_aa: CASSQEVGRVNTEAFF
v_call: TRBV29-1; clone_size: NA; d_call: TRBD1; j_call: TRBJ2-5; cdr3_nt: TGCAGCGTCCTGGGACAGGCGATAGAGACCCAGTACTTC; cdr3_aa: CSVLGQAIETQYF
v_call: TRBV4-3; clone_size: NA; d_call: NA; j_call: TRBJ1-5; cdr3_nt: TGCGCCAGCAGCCAAGATATAGGGGGGACGGACAATCAGCCCCAGCATTTT; cdr3_aa: CASSQDIGGTDNQPQHF
v_call: TRBV12-2; clone_size: NA; d_call: NA; j_call: TRBJ2-7; cdr3_nt: TGTGCAAGTCGCTTAATCGAGGGCAACTCCTACGAGCAGTACTTC; cdr3_aa: CASRLIEGNSYEQYF
v_call: TRBV25-1; clone_size: NA; d_call: NA; j_call: TRBJ2-6; cdr3_nt: TGTGCCAGCAGTGGTCGCAGCATTCTCTCTGGGGCCAACGTCCTGACTTTC; cdr3_aa: CASSGRSILSGANVLTF
v_call: TRBV5-1; clone_size: few; d_call: NA; j_call: TRBJ2-3; cdr3_nt: TGCGCCAGCAGCGACAGCAATCTAAGCACAGATACGCAGTATTTT; cdr3_aa: CASSDSNLSTDTQYF
v_call: TRBV7-3; clone_size: NA; d_call: NA; j_call: TRBJ1-1; cdr3_nt: TGTGCCAGCAGCTTAAGGGCGCCTACGAACACTGAAGCTTTCTTT; cdr3_aa: CASSLRAPTNTEAFF
v_call: TRBV7-9; clone_size: few; d_call: NA; j_call: TRBJ1-2; cdr3_nt: TGTGCCAGCAGCCCCCGAGGTGGGGATGGCTACACCTTC; cdr3_aa: CASSPRGGDGYTF
v_call: TRBV29-1; clone_size: NA; d_call: NA; j_call: TRBJ1-1; cdr3_nt: TGCAGCGTTGTAAGGGGCCTTAACACTGAAGCTTTCTTT; cdr3_aa: CSVVRGLNTEAFF
v_call: TRBV30; clone_size: NA; d_call: TRBD2; j_call: TRBJ2-7; cdr3_nt: TGTGCCTGGAGTGGAGAGGGACTAGCGGGGCTTTACGAGCAGTACTTC; cdr3_aa: CAWSGEGLAGLYEQYF
v_call: TRBV7-2; clone_size: few; d_call: TRBD2; j_call: TRBJ2-1; cdr3_nt: TGTGCCAGCAGCTCCCGGCGGGCTAGCGGGGTACACAATGAGCAGTTCTTC; cdr3_aa: CASSSRRASGVHNEQFF
v_call: TRBV5-1; clone_size: few; d_call: TRBD1; j_call: TRBJ2-7; cdr3_nt: TGCGCCAGCAGCTTAGGCCGGGACAGGCTCTCCTACGAGCAGTACTTC; cdr3_aa: CASSLGRDRLSYEQYF
v_call: TRBV7-9; clone_size: NA; d_call: NA; j_call: TRBJ1-4; cdr3_nt: TGTGCCAGCAGCCAGGTTGCAACTAATGAAAAACTGTTTTTT; cdr3_aa: CASSQVATNEKLFF